The 28 T cell receptor beta chains listed next were all sequenced from one sample in a study of control samples from healthy donors and cancer patients. The method was immunoSEQ multiplex PCR; TCRdb's version includes in-frame clones alone and lacks a portion of them. Here the sample spans 120,000 or so clones, around nine tenths being singletons. The sample was blood. Every receptor here comes from a middle-aged man in good health.

The chain has TRBV11-3 and TRBJ2-3, with TRBD2 matching over 9 bases. Germline CDR1 reads SGHNT; CDR2 reads YENEEA. With V trimmed by 7 bases and J by 2 bases, 7 bases remained unmatched. The CDR3 has 15 residues. The CDR3 DNA is TGTGCCAGCACAACCGCGGGGGGGCCCACAGATACGCAGTATTTT. This codes for CASTTAGGPTDTQYF.

This clone was picked up one time. V is TRBV5-1 and J is TRBJ1-2; a weak D match, TRBD1 (6 bases). The CDR3 consists of 13 residues. Looked up from germline, CDR1 is SGHRS and CDR2 is YFSETQ. The V end was cut by 0 bases, the J end by 7 bases, with 10 bases between. The CDR3 DNA sequence: TGCGCCAGCAGCTTGGGACAGGCACTTGGCTACACCTTC. Protein sequence: CASSLGQALGYTF. Together with reference TRBV5-1 and TRBJ1-2, the CDR3 gives the full variable domain: KAGVTQTPRYLIKTRGQQVTLSCSPISGHRSVSWYQQTPGQGLQFLFEYFSETQRNKGNFPGRFSGRQFSNSRSEMNVSTLELGDSALYLCASSLGQALGYTFGSGTRLTVV.

This chain connects TRBV6-6 to TRBJ2-7, with 11 bases aligning to TRBD1. V shed 2 bases, J shed 5 bases, and the junction held 5 bases outside the gene matches. Germline values: CDR1 MNHNY, CDR2 SVGAGI (reference sequence). The CDR3 has 15 amino acids. CDR3 sequence (DNA): TGTGCCAGCAGTTACCGGACAGGGGGCACGAACGAGCAGTACTTC. Protein: CASSYRTGGTNEQYF.

The V gene is TRBV2, the J gene TRBJ1-2; 12 nucleotides line up with TRBD1. This CDR3 is 14 amino acids long. Germline-derived CDR1 and CDR2 are SNHLY and FYNNEI. With 7 bases clipped from V and 6 bases from J, the junction kept 6 bases outside the gene matches. CDR3 nucleotide sequence: TGTGCCAGCATCGAGGGGACAGGGGGCGATGGCTACACCTTC. Residues: CASIEGTGGDGYTF.

V usage is TRBV21-1 and J usage is TRBJ2-7; the D call TRBD1 from the table was never checked on the DNA. TRBV21-1 is annotated as a pseudogene. The CDR3 is 13 residues long. CDR3: CASTGTGFCEQYF. CDR3 coding DNA: TGTGCCAGCACCGGGACAGGGTTTTGCGAGCAGTACTTC.

This rearrangement joins TRBV2 to TRBJ1-1; perhaps TRBD1 as D (5 bases). The CDR3 covers 14 residues. Germline V gene sequence: CDR1 SNHLY, CDR2 FYNNEI. Trimming cost V 4 bases and J 1 base, with 10 bases left between them. The CDR3 region is CASSVGGENTEAFF. CDR3 nucleotides: TGTGCCAGCAGTGTTGGGGGAGAGAACACTGAAGCTTTCTTT.

The chain couples TRBV25-1 to TRBJ2-2; TRBD1 aligns across 9 bases. Germline CDR1 MGHDK, CDR2 SYGVNS. V was pared by 4 bases and J by 6 bases, with 9 bases of the junction left unmatched. This CDR3 comprises 16 residues. The CDR3 nucleotides read TGTGCCAGCAGTGGCCCCACAGGGGGCGTATCCGGGGAGCTGTTTTTT. This encodes CASSGPTGGVSGELFF.

The V gene is TRBV10-3, the J gene TRBJ2-3; 11 nucleotides agree with TRBD2. The germline gives CDR1 ENHRY, CDR2 SYGVKD. The CDR3 runs 15 residues. The trim removed 6 bases at V and 4 bases at J, leaving 6 bases unmatched. CDR3 sequence (DNA): TGTGCCATCAGCAGACTAGCGGGGTTGTCAGATACGCAGTATTTT. Protein: CAISRLAGLSDTQYF.

This chain uses TRBV7-2 with TRBJ1-1; D ambiguous. This CDR3 has 13 residues. Germline CDR1 SGHTA, CDR2 FQGNSA. V was cut by 6 bases and J by 0 bases, with 8 bases left in between. For the CDR3, the DNA is TGTGCCAGCAGTGGCCTGTTGAACACTGAAGCTTTCTTT. This codes for CASSGLLNTEAFF.

The chain has TRBV18 and TRBJ1-2; 7 nucleotides match TRBD1. The CDR3 loop spans 13 amino acids. The ends lost 6 bases at V and 5 bases at J; junction bases unmatched: 6. Germline CDR1 is KGHSH and CDR2 is LQKENI. CDR3 coding DNA: TGTGCCAGCTCCCCAGACAGGGAGTATGGCTACACCTTC. Its translation: CASSPDREYGYTF.

J is TRBJ2-7 and V is TRBV13; D possibly corresponds to TRBD2 (5 bases). Germline CDR1 reads PRHDT; CDR2 reads FYEKMQ (reference sequence). The CDR3 contains 14 residues. The V end lost 5 bases, the J end lost 3 bases, and 14 bases lay between the germline ends. CDR3 bases: TGTGCCAGCAGCCCCGGGGTTACGGGCTACGAGCAGTACTTC. This gives the protein CASSPGVTGYEQYF.

This chain links TRBV6-2 or TRBV6-3 with TRBJ1-1, with D unresolved. Germline CDR1 MNHEY, CDR2 SVGEGT. The CDR3 totals 13 residues. Trimming took 2 bases from V and 0 from J, leaving 4 bases between them. The CDR3 is CASSYRLNTEAFF. For the CDR3, the DNA is TGTGCCAGCAGTTACAGGCTGAACACTGAAGCTTTCTTT.

In this sample, this clone turned up once. This rearrangement joins TRBV6-6 to TRBJ2-2; D is ambiguous. The CDR3 is 15 residues long. Germline loops: CDR1 MNHNY, CDR2 SVGAGI (reference sequence). The V end was cut by 0 bases, the J end by 9 bases, with 14 bases between. CDR3 sequence reads: CASSYSLARQWELFF. In DNA form, the CDR3 reads TGTGCCAGCAGTTACTCGTTGGCACGGCAGTGGGAGCTGTTTTTT.

This clone was observed a few times. This chain uses TRBV7-2 with TRBJ2-7, with TRBD2 matching 12 bases. The V and J ends lost 3 bases and 1 base, in that order; junction bases with no gene match: 1. The CDR3 is 15 amino acids. CDR1 and CDR2 (germline): SGHTA, FQGNSA. CDR3 loop: CASSFLAGGSYEQYF. For the CDR3, the DNA is TGTGCCAGCAGCTTTCTAGCGGGGGGGTCCTACGAGCAGTACTTC.

The chain joins TRBV2 to TRBJ2-5, with TRBD1 matching 7 bases. The V gene's germline CDR1 is SNHLY and CDR2 FYNNEI. J lost 5 bases, V lost 7 bases, and 10 bases had no gene match. The CDR3 is made up of 14 amino acids. The CDR3 sequence: CASTGTVPAETQYF. The CDR3, as DNA: TGTGCCAGCACTGGGACAGTCCCCGCGGAGACCCAGTACTTC.

The rearrangement uses TRBV9 and TRBJ1-5, with unresolved D. The germline V and J ends were trimmed by 0 bases and 0 bases, with 7 bases remaining between them. Germline assignment: CDR1 SGDLS and CDR2 YYNGEE. CDR3 size: 15 residues. The CDR3 is CASSVGVGSNQPQHF. CDR3 nucleotides: TGTGCCAGCAGCGTAGGGGTTGGTAGCAATCAGCCCCAGCATTTT.

The table lists this clone with a count of one. V is TRBV24-1 and J is TRBJ1-1; D uncertain. The CDR3 is made up of 14 amino acids. Looked up from germline, CDR1 is KGHDR and CDR2 is SFDVKD. V was cut by 5 bases and J by 0 bases, with 9 bases left in between. The CDR3 nucleotides read TGTGCCACCAGTGGGGGAGTCCTGAACACTGAAGCTTTCTTT. It is translated as CATSGGVLNTEAFF.

The chain links TRBV12-5 to TRBJ2-4; D tentatively fits TRBD1 or TRBD2 (5 bases each). Trimming removed 1 base at V and 12 bases at J, with 16 bases between. Looked up from germline, CDR1 is LGHNT and CDR2 is FRNRAP. CDR3 length equals 14 residues. CDR3 in amino acids: CASGLALLGDSQYF. The DNA for the CDR3 is TGTGCTAGTGGTTTGGCCCTTTTGGGGGATAGTCAGTACTTC.

The chain combines TRBV11-2 with TRBJ1-4, with 7 bases fitting TRBD1. Trimming cost V 6 bases and J 4 bases; bases outside gene matches: 8. In germline, CDR1 is SGHAT, CDR2 FQNNGV. CDR3 size: 15 residues. The CDR3 protein is CASRPWTGINEKLFF. As DNA, the CDR3 is TGTGCCAGCAGACCATGGACAGGAATTAATGAAAAACTGTTTTTT.

This clone has just one count. The V gene is TRBV9, the J gene TRBJ2-3; 13 nucleotides agree with TRBD2. The CDR3 covers 18 residues. Germline V gives CDR1 SGDLS, CDR2 YYNGEE. J gave up 6 bases and V 4 bases, and 14 bases lay outside the gene matches. CDR3 sequence: CASSHPKLAGGTRDTQYF. CDR3 coding DNA: TGTGCCAGCAGCCACCCCAAACTAGCGGGGGGGACCAGGGATACGCAGTATTTT.

This chain connects TRBV15 to TRBJ1-4; 7 nucleotides agree with TRBD1. This CDR3 contains 14 residues. The ends lost 7 bases at V and 7 bases at J; junction bases unmatched: 9. The germline V gene encodes CDR1 LNHNV and CDR2 YYDKDF (reference sequence). CDR3 DNA sequence: TGTGCCACCACCTTGGGAGGGGGCGGTGAAAAACTGTTTTTT. Translating it yields CATTLGGGGEKLFF.

This chain connects TRBV6-2 or TRBV6-3 to TRBJ1-2; no reliable D call. The germline CDR1 and CDR2 sequences are MNHEY and SVGEGT. The V end lost 5 bases, the J end lost 0 bases, and 10 bases lay between the germline ends. The CDR3 contains 14 residues. In nucleotides, the CDR3 is TGTGCCAGCAGTACCTACATCACTAACTATGGCTACACCTTC. It translates to CASSTYITNYGYTF.

The count of this clone is one. This rearrangement joins TRBV5-8 to TRBJ2-3, with TRBD2 matching 9 bases. The CDR3 sequence is 17 residues long. With V trimmed by 6 bases and J by 0 bases, 11 bases remained unmatched. The V gene's germline CDR1 is SGHTS and CDR2 YDEGEE. The CDR3 loop reads CASNRGLATSSTDTQYF. The CDR3, as DNA: TGTGCCAGCAACCGAGGACTAGCGACTTCTAGCACAGATACGCAGTATTTT.

This chain links TRBV25-1 with TRBJ2-3, with D perhaps TRBD1 (6 bases). Germline-derived CDR1 and CDR2 are MGHDK and SYGVNS. The germline V and J ends were trimmed by 2 bases and 8 bases, with 11 bases remaining between them. The CDR3 runs to 13 residues. The CDR3 coding sequence is TGTGCCAGCAGTGAACACAGGGTGGGTACGCAGTATTTT. Translation gives CASSEHRVGTQYF.

The chain recombines TRBV6-4 with TRBJ1-1; D might be TRBD1 (5 bases). The CDR3 has 13 amino acids. V lost 5 bases and J lost 9, with 16 bases in between. Germline loops: CDR1 MRHNA, CDR2 SNTAGT. The CDR3 DNA is TGTGCCAGCAGTACTACAGGCTCTGCGCAAGCTTTCTTT. Its translation is CASSTTGSAQAFF.

This chain uses TRBV18 with TRBJ1-3; D remains ambiguous. The CDR3 covers 14 residues. V was trimmed by 6 bases and J by 4 bases, leaving 13 bases between them. Germline V CDR1 and CDR2: KGHSH, LQKENI. The CDR3 here is CASSESSRGNTIYF. The CDR3 coding sequence is TGTGCCAGCTCGGAGTCAAGTAGAGGAAACACCATATATTTT.

J is TRBJ1-6 and V is TRBV11-3; maybe TRBD1 (5 bases). Germline loops: CDR1 SGHNT, CDR2 YENEEA. This CDR3 contains 16 residues. V was trimmed by 5 bases and J by 4 bases, leaving 15 bases between them. The CDR3 DNA reads TGTGCCAGCAGCATAAGGGGAGCGGTGTATAATTCACCCCTCCACTTT. It specifies CASSIRGAVYNSPLHF.

The chain links TRBV25-1 to TRBJ2-1, with a possible D match to TRBD1 (6 bases). Trimming removed 7 bases from V and 2 bases from J, with 18 bases in between. CDR3 size: 16 residues. Germline values: CDR1 MGHDK, CDR2 SYGVNS. CDR3 DNA: TGTGCCAGCACCCGAGGGTGGGGGCAACCCTACAATGAGCAGTTCTTC. As protein: CASTRGWGQPYNEQFF.